These T cell receptor beta chains were read from a single sample in a study of shared clonotypes between healthy human individuals. Method: immunoSEQ multiplex PCR; TCRdb's copy keeps in-frame clones and lacks some. The sample carries about 490,000 clones, 70% to 80% recorded once. Sequencing was carried out using PBMCs. Receptors originate from a woman aged 40 to 50 in good health. Some clones in this sample may be carry-over from other donors' samples. CDR3s include the opening cysteine and the closing phenylalanine or tryptophan. A D gene is named only where the DNA matches it firmly. Clone size appears in some rows only: once, few, many, or a class for an expanded clone.

>once|TRBJ2-4|TRBV7-3|.
CASSQHAAGSIAKNIQYF
TGTGCCAGCAGCCAGCACGCGGCTGGCTCGATCGCCAAAAACATTCAGTACTTC
>many|TRBJ1-5|TRBV27|.
CASMGVGQPQHF
TGTGCCAGCATGGGAGTTGGTCAGCCCCAGCATTTT
>once|TRBJ1-1|TRBV2|.
CATQGQTNTEAFF
TGTGCCACCCAGGGGCAGACAAACACTGAAGCTTTCTTT
>.|TRBJ2-5|TRBV5-1|TRBD2
CASSREAPRRETQYF
TGCGCCAGCAGCCGGGAGGCCCCCAGGAGGGAGACCCAGTACTTC
>.|TRBJ1-1|TRBV28|TRBD1
CASRDQQGDTEAFF
TGTGCCAGCAGGGACCAACAGGGGGACACTGAAGCTTTCTTT
>.|TRBJ2-3|TRBV27|TRBD1
CASSLMARGLLGTDTQYF
TGTGCCAGCAGTTTAATGGCCAGGGGGCTACTGGGGACAGATACGCAGTATTTT
>few|TRBJ1-2|TRBV7-2|.
CASSSRLPGYTF
TGTGCCAGCAGCTCGAGACTTCCAGGCTACACCTTC
>.|TRBJ2-7|TRBV7-2|TRBD2
CASSLVVAGGLYEQYF
TGTGCCAGCAGCTTAGTGGTAGCGGGAGGGCTGTACGAGCAGTACTTC
>.|TRBJ1-2|TRBV7-2|TRBD1
CASSSPHRGLLYGYTF
TGTGCCAGCAGCTCCCCCCACAGGGGGCTACTCTATGGCTACACCTTC
>many|TRBJ1-1|TRBV5-4|.
CASSFGGALGTEAFF
TGTGCCAGCAGCTTTGGCGGGGCTCTAGGGACTGAAGCTTTCTTT
>.|TRBJ2-5|TRBV27|.
CASSLGSGWGQETQYF
TGTGCCAGCAGTTTAGGGTCAGGGTGGGGACAAGAGACCCAGTACTTC
>few|TRBJ1-3|TRBV2|.
CASKGGSGNTIYF
TGTGCCAGCAAAGGTGGTTCTGGAAACACCATATATTTT
>.|TRBJ2-5|TRBV6-1|.
CASSDRWRGGETQYF
TGTGCCAGCAGTGATAGGTGGCGGGGTGGAGAGACCCAGTACTTC
>.|TRBJ2-5|TRBV7-2|TRBD1
CASSLRGQGAGETQYF
TGTGCCAGCAGCCTTCGGGGACAGGGGGCTGGTGAGACCCAGTACTTC
>.|TRBJ2-1|TRBV10-3|TRBD2
CATSRGAGERGGYNEQFF
TGTGCCACCTCCCGGGGAGCGGGAGAGAGAGGGGGATACAATGAGCAGTTCTTC
>.|TRBJ1-1|TRBV6-1|.
CASRERELNTEAFF
TGTGCCAGCAGAGAACGGGAGCTGAACACTGAAGCTTTCTTT
>once|TRBJ2-1|TRBV28|TRBD2
CASSSGGSGRMIDEQFF
TGTGCCAGCAGTTCCGGAGGTAGCGGGAGAATGATCGATGAGCAGTTCTTC
>.|TRBJ1-2|TRBV10-3|TRBD1
CAISRGQGYGYTF
TGTGCCATCAGCAGGGGGCAAGGATATGGCTACACCTTC
>.|TRBJ1-2|TRBV7-2|TRBD1
CASRAGGTGTRYTF
TGTGCCAGCAGGGCGGGTGGGACAGGGACGCGCTACACCTTC
>.|TRBJ2-1|TRBV5-4|TRBD1
CASSPPLGQGYGSEQFF
TGTGCCAGCAGCCCCCCCCTTGGACAGGGCTATGGTAGTGAGCAGTTCTTC
>.|TRBJ1-3|TRBV2|.
CASSEGRGDTIYF
TGTGCCAGCAGTGAAGGCAGGGGAGACACCATATATTTT
>few|TRBJ2-2|TRBV7-3|TRBD1
CASSKDRVDTGELFF
TGTGCCAGCAGCAAGGACAGGGTGGACACCGGGGAGCTGTTTTTT
>.|TRBJ2-5|TRBV9|.
CASSSLGSGNQETQYF
TGTGCCAGCAGCTCCTTGGGTAGCGGAAACCAAGAGACCCAGTACTTC
>.|TRBJ2-2|TRBV25-1|.
CASAELNTGELFF
TGTGCCAGCGCTGAATTGAACACCGGGGAGCTGTTTTTT
>.|TRBJ2-3|TRBV4-1|TRBD1
CASSRLGQGASTDTQYF
TGCGCCAGCAGCCGGCTCGGACAGGGAGCGTCCACAGATACGCAGTATTTT
>.|TRBJ1-3|TRBV7-8|TRBD1
CASSSTGVGNTIYF
TGTGCCAGCAGCAGTACAGGGGTTGGAAACACCATATATTTT
>.|TRBJ2-7|TRBV6-4|TRBD1
CASSPQGGLSEQYF
TGTGCCAGCAGTCCGCAAGGGGGCTTGAGCGAGCAGTACTTC
>.|TRBJ1-5|TRBV30|.
CAWRGDGENRPQHF
TGTGCCTGGAGGGGAGACGGGGAAAATCGGCCCCAGCATTTT
>.|TRBJ1-2|TRBV28|.
CASTATHHPGYTF
TGTGCCAGCACCGCGACCCACCATCCGGGCTACACCTTC
>.|TRBJ2-7|TRBV4-3|TRBD1
CASSHLSPGQGGVGQYF
TGCGCCAGCAGCCACTTGTCACCGGGACAGGGAGGAGTTGGGCAGTACTTC
>.|TRBJ2-1|TRBV5-4|.
CASSPPLRDNSYNEQFF
TGTGCCAGCAGCCCCCCCCTTAGAGATAACTCCTACAATGAGCAGTTCTTC
>.|TRBJ1-5|TRBV19|.
CASSIRENQPQHF
TGTGCCAGTAGTATAAGGGAAAATCAGCCCCAGCATTTT
>.|TRBJ2-5|TRBV5-5|TRBD2
CASSLATSSTQYF
TGTGCCAGCAGCTTGGCGACTAGCTCGACCCAGTACTTC
>.|TRBJ1-3|TRBV5-1|TRBD1
CASSPGTERLYF
TGCGCCAGCAGCCCAGGGACAGAAAGACTATATTTT
>.|TRBJ2-2|TRBV19|TRBD2
CASSRLAGGNTGELFF
TGTGCCAGTAGTAGGCTAGCGGGAGGGAACACCGGGGAGCTGTTTTTT
>.|TRBJ2-5|TRBV10-3|.
CAIGQWEETQYF
TGTGCCATAGGACAGTGGGAAGAGACCCAGTACTTC
>once|TRBJ2-3|TRBV9|.
CASSVEWISDTQYF
TGTGCCAGCAGCGTAGAATGGATTTCGGATACGCAGTATTTT
>.|TRBJ2-2|TRBV19|.
CASMRLYNTGELFF
TGTGCCAGTATGCGACTTTACAACACCGGGGAGCTGTTTTTT
>once|TRBJ2-3|TRBV7-9|.
CASSLNVEWEVSDTQYF
TGTGCCAGCAGCTTAAATGTCGAGTGGGAGGTCTCAGATACGCAGTATTTT
>once|TRBJ1-2|TRBV6-1|.
CASSERQSNYGYTF
TGTGCCAGCAGTGAAAGACAATCCAACTATGGCTACACCTTC
>.|TRBJ2-5|TRBV28|.
CASSFRDPSSPETQYF
TGTGCCAGCAGTTTTCGGGACCCGTCCTCGCCGGAGACCCAGTACTTC